The 9 T cell receptor beta chains below all came from one sample that was sequenced in a study of CD8+ T cells in alopecia areata. Once RNA had been extracted, it was reverse transcribed into cDNA to act as the sequencing template. TCRdb's table, derived via immunoSEQ multiplex PCR, lists solely in-frame clones and lacks some. The sample contains about 290,000 clones, roughly 60% of which appear only once. Treatment specified: oral pan-JAK inhibitor, 5-10 mg twice daily. The sample consisted of CD4+ T cells sorted from blood, taken at week 24, from a patient treated with tofacitinib. These TCRs come from a human donor with alopecia areata.

This sequence joins TRBV5-4 and TRBJ2-5; 10 nucleotides line up with TRBD2. The CDR3 loop spans 16 amino acids. With V trimmed by 0 bases and J by 3 bases, 5 bases remained unmatched. CDR1 and CDR2 from the germline V gene are SGHNT and YYREEE (reference sequence). The CDR3 nucleotides read TGTGCCAGCAGCTTGGTTGTAGCGGGGGGCAAAGAGACCCAGTACTTC. Protein sequence: CASSLVVAGGKETQYF.

The gene calls are TRBV7-9 and TRBJ1-1, with a possible D match to TRBD1 (5 bases). CDR3 length: 14 amino acids. With 5 bases removed from V and 5 bases from J, the gap between germline ends came to 15 bases. Germline loops: CDR1 SEHNR, CDR2 FQNEAQ (reference sequence). CDR3: CASSQRGDKTEAFF. CDR3 coding DNA: TGTGCCAGCAGCCAGAGGGGAGATAAGACTGAAGCTTTCTTT.

The rearrangement uses TRBV7-9 and TRBJ2-7; TRBD2 matches 7 bases. CDR1 and CDR2 from the germline V gene are SEHNR and FQNEAQ (reference sequence). This CDR3 contains 13 residues. The V segment lost 5 bases and the J segment 2 bases; nucleotides outside the gene matches: 3. CDR3 DNA sequence: TGTGCCAGCAGCCTCGGACTAGCCTACGAGCAGTACTTC. It translates to CASSLGLAYEQYF.

This clone occurred a few times. The CDR3 region has the DNA TGTGCCAGCAGCTTAGCCAAGACAGGGGCCCAGGGGACCCAGTACTTC. This encodes CASSLAKTGAQGTQYF. The chain carries TRBV7-9 and TRBJ2-5; 8 positions agree with TRBD1. J was trimmed by 7 bases and V by 0 bases; bases with no gene match: 10. The CDR3 is 16 amino acids. Germline CDR1 and CDR2: SEHNR and FQNEAQ (reference sequence).

This clone occurred a few times. The chain joins TRBV4-2 to TRBJ1-5; no clear D gene. V dropped 4 bases and J dropped 1 base, with 14 bases sitting between them. The CDR3 is 16 amino acids. Germline values: CDR1 LGHNA, CDR2 YNFKEQ. CDR3 coding DNA: TGTGCCAGCAGCCGGCACCCGAGGACGAGCAATCAGCCCCAGCATTTT. The encoded protein is CASSRHPRTSNQPQHF.

The count of this clone is one. The chain combines TRBV11-1 with TRBJ2-3; TRBD2 might be the D (6 bases). Trimming took 3 bases from V and 0 from J, leaving 7 bases between them. The CDR3 is 14 amino acids. In germline, CDR1 is SGHAT, CDR2 FQDESV (reference sequence). This CDR3 is CASSFGGSTDTQYF. The CDR3 nucleotides are TGTGCCAGCAGCTTCGGGGGTAGCACAGATACGCAGTATTTT.

This clone was counted only a few times. The chain joins TRBV13 to TRBJ2-1; D unresolved. The CDR3 sequence is 15 residues long. Germline CDR1 and CDR2: PRHDT and FYEKMQ (reference sequence). V was trimmed by 1 base and J by 5 bases, leaving 12 bases between them. The CDR3 nucleotides are TGTGCCAGCAGCTTAGTTGCCGACTTAGACAATGAGCAGTTCTTC. The encoded protein is CASSLVADLDNEQFF. The whole variable domain, filled in from reference TRBV13 and TRBJ2-1, reads AAGVIQSPRHLIKEKRETATLKCYPIPRHDTVYWYQQGPGQDPQFLISFYEKMQSDKGSIPDRFSAQQFSDYHSELNMSSLELGDSALYFCASSLVADLDNEQFFGPGTRLTVL.

The chain has TRBV5-1 and TRBJ2-6, with D unclear. The germline V and J ends were trimmed by 4 bases and 0 bases, with 8 bases remaining between them. The germline V gene has CDR1 SGHRS and CDR2 YFSETQ. This CDR3 spans 15 amino acids. The CDR3 sequence is CASSKPDSGANVLTF. As DNA, the CDR3 is TGCGCCAGCAGCAAACCGGACTCTGGGGCCAACGTCCTGACTTTC.

This chain uses TRBV29-1 with TRBJ2-3, with TRBD2 matching over 10 bases. The V gene's germline CDR1 is SQVTM and CDR2 ANQGSEA. The CDR3 contains 15 residues. Germline trimming cut 7 bases from V and 3 bases from J; bases unmatched to any gene: 10. The CDR3 spells CSAWEPSGGTDTQYF. CDR3 in DNA: TGCAGCGCTTGGGAACCTAGCGGGGGTACAGATACGCAGTATTTT.